Sequencing of this TCR delta chain was carried out in a study of gamma-delta T cells after stem cell transplantation. TCRdb applied CATT to the RT-PCR reads for clone calling. The sample includes about 2,500 delta-chain clones, roughly 19% seen only once; the top ten take roughly a quarter. A remark on this clone: Compared with germline, one end of the junction differs, possibly owing to a read error. The same CDR3 arises from other DNA sequences in this sample as well.

Germline loops: CDR1 TSWWSYY, CDR2 QGS. This CDR3 region has 24 residues. The source is a human donor. It is not recorded whose cells these are; they may come from a transplant donor. Sequences were obtained from gamma-delta T cells. This chain joins TRDV1 and TRDJ1; D is perhaps TRDD2 (6 bases). The CDR3 DNA sequence: TGTGCACTTGGGGAACCACTAATCTTTCCTAAGCTTCAGCTGGTGCAAAAAAACACCGATAAACTCATCTTT. Translating it yields CALGEPLIFPKLQLVQKNTDKLIF.